This TCR beta chain appears in the sequencing data of a study of cytomegalovirus exposure and HLA in healthy donors. Study-level results: Segments of the TCR beta V type were, in most cases, productive about 87% or about 30% of the time in an earlier analysis.

The PCR made use of 60 Vbeta and 13 Jbeta primers. Clones were sequenced by immunoSEQ multiplex PCR, and TCRdb holds only the in-frame ones, with some missing. Among under 300,000 clones listed, 80% to 90% were seen once. Comments on this clone: The antigen is unknown.

Sequencing was carried out using PBMCs. This TCR derives from a man aged 40-50 years in good health and CMV-seropositive.

The CDR3 sequence: CSVVPTGAYEQYF. The CDR3 nucleotides read TGCAGCGTTGTCCCGACAGGGGCCTACGAGCAGTACTTC. This chain links TRBV29-1 with TRBJ2-7, with TRBD1 matching 8 bases. Germline assignment: CDR1 SQVTM and CDR2 ANQGSEA. The CDR3 length is 13 residues. The trim removed 4 bases at V and 2 bases at J, leaving 4 bases unmatched.